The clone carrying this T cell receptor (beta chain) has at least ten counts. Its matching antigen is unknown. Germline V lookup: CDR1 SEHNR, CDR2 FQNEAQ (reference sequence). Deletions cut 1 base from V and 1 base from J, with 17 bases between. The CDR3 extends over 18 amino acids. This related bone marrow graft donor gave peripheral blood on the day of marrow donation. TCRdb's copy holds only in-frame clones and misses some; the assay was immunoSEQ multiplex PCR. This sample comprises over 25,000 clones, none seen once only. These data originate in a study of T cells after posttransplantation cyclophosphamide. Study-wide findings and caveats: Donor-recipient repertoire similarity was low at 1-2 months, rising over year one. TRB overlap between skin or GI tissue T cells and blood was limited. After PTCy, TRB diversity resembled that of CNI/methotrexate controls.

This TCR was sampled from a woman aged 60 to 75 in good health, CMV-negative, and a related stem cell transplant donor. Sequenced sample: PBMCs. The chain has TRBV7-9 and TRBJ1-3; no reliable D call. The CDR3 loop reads CASSLGGNPWRSGNTIYF. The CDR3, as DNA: TGTGCCAGCAGCTTAGGTGGAAACCCCTGGCGGTCTGGAAACACCATATATTTT.